These 27 T cell receptor beta chains came from one sample sequenced in a study of blood T cells in healthy people across ages. The use of a sample-barcoded 5' primer and a J-beta primer mix characterized a second PCR of roughly 7 to 11 cycles. Each CDR3 protein gets one entry after TCRdb re-called the 5' RACE reads with MiXCR. Seen here are hundreds of thousands of distinct CDR3 sequences, nearly 25% observed once, and the top ten hold under 9%. The data also belong to a second study, concerning T cells of mothers and their children.

Sequencing was carried out using blood. The receptors derive from a boy between 10 and 17 years old in good health.

This chain joins TRBV6-1 and TRBJ2-1; 12 bases align to TRBD2. The CDR3 length is 17 residues. Germline V gene sequence: CDR1 MNHNS, CDR2 SASEGT. With V trimmed by 4 bases and J by 0 bases, 4 bases remained unmatched. The CDR3, as DNA: TGTGCCAGCAGTGGGCTAGCGGGAGGGAGCTCCTACAATGAGCAGTTCTTC. This translates into CASSGLAGGSSYNEQFF.

This clonotype occurred a few times. The DNA of the CDR3 is TGTGCCAGCAGCGTAGATTCGACAGGGGGATTGGGCTATGGCTACACCTTC. Translating it yields CASSVDSTGGLGYGYTF. The rearrangement links TRBV9 to TRBJ1-2; 9 bases fit TRBD1. The germline V gene has CDR1 SGDLS and CDR2 YYNGEE. With V trimmed by 0 bases and J by 4 bases, 10 bases remained unmatched. The CDR3 totals 17 residues.

The chain has TRBV7-2 and TRBJ2-5; D is possibly TRBD1 or TRBD2 (5 bases each). This CDR3 has 14 amino acids. CDR1 and CDR2 from the germline V gene are SGHTA and FQGNSA. Trimming took 3 bases from V and 5 from J, leaving 13 bases between them. Here the CDR3 reads CASSFQSGGETQYF. In DNA, the CDR3 is TGTGCCAGCAGCTTCCAATCTGGGGGTGAGACCCAGTACTTC.

This clonotype has at least ten counts. The J gene is TRBJ1-4, the V gene TRBV29-1; 7 bases match TRBD1. The trim removed 7 bases at V and 0 bases at J, leaving 8 bases unmatched. Germline assignment: CDR1 SQVTM and CDR2 ANQGSEA. CDR3 length equals 15 residues. The chain's CDR3 is CSAVGQTTTNEKLFF. DNA for the CDR3: TGCAGCGCCGTGGGACAGACTACAACTAATGAAAAACTGTTTTTT. Complete variable domain (other parts from reference TRBV29-1 and TRBJ1-4): SAVISQKPSRDICQRGTSLTIQCQVDSQVTMMFWYRQQPGQSLTLIATANQGSEATYESGFVIDKFPISRPNLTFSTLTVSNMSPEDSSIYLCSAVGQTTTNEKLFFGSGTQLSVL.

The chain uses TRBV14 and TRBJ1-4, with D unclear. This CDR3 is built from 15 residues. Deletions cut 4 bases from V and 7 bases from J, with 16 bases between. Germline CDR1 reads SGHDN; CDR2 reads FVKESK. CDR3 sequence: CASSLRAGSGEKLFF. The CDR3 DNA reads as TGTGCCAGCAGCCTCAGAGCGGGGAGCGGTGAAAAACTGTTTTTT.

This clonotype has ten or more counts. The genes are TRBV7-9 and TRBJ1-1; tentatively, D is TRBD1 (6 bases). Germline CDR1 SEHNR, CDR2 FQNEAQ (reference sequence). The CDR3 has 15 amino acids. Trimming took 4 bases from V and 8 from J, leaving 20 bases between them. CDR3 sequence reads: CASSSTGGRVGEAFF. The CDR3 nucleotides are TGTGCCAGCAGCTCGACCGGGGGGCGCGTGGGAGAAGCTTTCTTT.

This clonotype was picked up a small number of times. The chain uses TRBV10-3 and TRBJ1-1; D is unclear. Trimming took 0 bases from V and 1 from J, leaving 6 bases between them. Per the germline V gene, CDR1 is ENHRY and CDR2 is SYGVKD. This CDR3 is 14 amino acids long. For the CDR3, the DNA is TGTGCCATCAGTGAGTCTGGCGGGAACACTGAAGCTTTCTTT. Protein product: CAISESGGNTEAFF.

The J gene is TRBJ2-7, the V gene TRBV4-3; 7 nucleotides agree with TRBD2. CDR3 length: 13 residues. J lost 4 bases, V lost 4 bases, and 4 bases had no gene match. CDR1 LGHNA and CDR2 YSLEER come from the germline V gene. CDR3 sequence reads: CASSRTSAYEQYF. The CDR3 DNA is TGCGCCAGCAGCCGGACTAGTGCGTACGAGCAGTACTTC.

This clonotype was detected only a few times. Written as DNA, the CDR3 is TGTGCCAGCAGTTTCAGCGGGAGGGCCGTTGGCAATGAGCAGTTCTTC. Residues: CASSFSGRAVGNEQFF. The chain uses TRBV27 and TRBJ2-1; 10 bases agree with TRBD2. With V trimmed by 3 bases and J by 6 bases, 8 bases remained unmatched. CDR1 MNHEY and CDR2 SMNVEV come from the germline V gene (reference sequence). The CDR3 has 16 amino acids.

This clonotype was detected a few times. The chain couples TRBV20-1 to TRBJ2-1; D might be TRBD2 (5 bases). In germline, CDR1 is DFQATT, CDR2 SNEGSKA (reference sequence). The CDR3 contains 16 residues. V was pared by 1 base and J by 7 bases, with 20 bases between. CDR3 nucleotide sequence: TGCAGTGCTAGAGGATCACGGAGACTTAGGGAGAATGAGCAGTTCTTC. This translates into CSARGSRRLRENEQFF.

The chain couples TRBV20-1 to TRBJ2-7; 8 bases are a match to TRBD1. This CDR3 is built from 13 residues. The V and J ends lost 4 bases and 3 bases, in that order; junction bases with no gene match: 5. Germline CDR1 is DFQATT and CDR2 is SNEGSKA (reference sequence). The CDR3 DNA sequence: TGCAGTGCTATGACAGGGGAAGTCTACGAGCAGTACTTC. It translates to CSAMTGEVYEQYF.

The CDR3 sequence: CASSFSRQTTEAFF. The DNA of the CDR3 is TGTGCCAGCAGCTTCAGTAGACAGACTACTGAAGCTTTCTTT. V and J are TRBV7-2 and TRBJ1-1; possible D gene TRBD1, 5 bases. V was cut by 3 bases and J by 5 bases, with 13 bases left in between. Germline CDR1 is SGHTA and CDR2 is FQGNSA. The CDR3 totals 14 residues.

This clonotype has only a few counts. A read error is possible here, since a much larger clone lies one base away. The chain carries TRBV28 and TRBJ2-1; possibly TRBD2 for D (6 bases). CDR3 size: 18 residues. Germline CDR1 and CDR2: MDHEN and SYDVKM. CDR3 sequence: CAGSPGLSSYPAYNEQFF. The CDR3 DNA follows: TGTGCCGGCAGTCCGGGACTGAGTTCCTATCCAGCCTACAATGAGCAGTTCTTC.

This clonotype has a handful of counts. This chain links TRBV28 with TRBJ1-6; no reliable D call. CDR1 and CDR2 (germline): MDHEN, SYDVKM. V was trimmed by 3 bases and J by 0 bases, leaving 3 bases between them. The CDR3 is 14 amino acids. CDR3 sequence: CASSFNSYNSPLHF. The DNA for the CDR3 is TGTGCCAGCAGTTTCAACTCCTATAATTCACCCCTCCACTTT.

This clonotype was seen only once. The chain joins TRBV20-1 to TRBJ2-7; D is ambiguous. The germline V gene has CDR1 DFQATT and CDR2 SNEGSKA (reference sequence). The V gene lost 3 bases and the J gene lost 0 bases, with 9 bases spanning the gap. This CDR3 spans 13 amino acids. The CDR3 reads CSARTGSSYEQYF. In DNA, the CDR3 is TGCAGTGCTAGGACCGGTAGCTCCTACGAGCAGTACTTC.

The chain has TRBV4-1 and TRBJ1-2; maybe TRBD1 (6 bases). The germline V and J ends were trimmed by 0 bases and 4 bases, with 18 bases remaining between them. Germline loops: CDR1 MGHRA, CDR2 YSYEKL. The CDR3 contains 17 residues. CDR3 coding DNA: TGCGCCAGCAGCCAAGATGGGGGACAAGGGGCAGTCTATGGCTACACCTTC. Its translation: CASSQDGGQGAVYGYTF.

This clonotype turned up a few times. This chain uses TRBV27 with TRBJ1-2, with 11 bases matching TRBD1. This CDR3 is 16 amino acids long. Germline V gene sequence: CDR1 MNHEY, CDR2 SMNVEV (reference sequence). V was pared by 0 bases and J by 4 bases, with 4 bases of the junction left unmatched. The CDR3 sequence: CASSLSGQGAIYGYTF. CDR3 coding DNA: TGTGCCAGCAGTTTATCAGGACAGGGGGCTATCTATGGCTACACCTTC.

The chain has TRBV12-3 or TRBV12-4 and TRBJ2-1; D gene ambiguous. Between the trimmed V and J ends, which lost 3 bases and 9 bases, there was a span of 6 bases. CDR3 length: 11 residues. CDR3 sequence: CASSFRIEQFF. For the CDR3, the DNA is TGTGCCAGCAGTTTCAGGATTGAGCAGTTCTTC.

CDR3 bases: TGTGCCAGCAGTTTAGTAGTAGGGACTGAGCAGTTCTTC. It yields the protein CASSLVVGTEQFF. The V call is TRBV12-3 or TRBV12-4, the J call TRBJ2-1; either TRBD1 or TRBD2 may fit D (5 bases each). CDR3 length: 13 amino acids. V was trimmed by 1 base and J by 9 bases, leaving 10 bases between them.

This clonotype was counted between two and nine times. The genes are TRBV27 and TRBJ2-3; 12 nucleotides align to TRBD2. The V gene end was trimmed by 5 bases and the J gene end by 4 bases; junction bases not matched to a gene: 16. Germline V gene lookup returns CDR1 MNHEY and CDR2 SMNVEV (reference sequence). The CDR3 length is 19 residues. CDR3 sequence reads: CASSPRIGLAGGLSDTQYF. Here the CDR3 DNA reads TGTGCCAGCAGTCCCCGCATAGGCCTAGCGGGAGGGCTCTCAGATACGCAGTATTTT.

This chain connects TRBV10-3 to TRBJ2-5; the D is unclear. The J call may be incorrect, as the DNA end agrees better with TRBJ2-7. The V gene's germline CDR1 is ENHRY and CDR2 SYGVKD. CDR3 length: 13 residues. CDR3 amino acids: CAISEPESYEQYF. CDR3 nucleotides: TGTGCCATCAGTGAACCCGAGTCCTACGAGCAGTACTTC.

This chain uses TRBV6-5 with TRBJ2-1; D is unresolved. Germline CDR1 reads MNHEY; CDR2 reads SVGAGI. This CDR3 region has 13 residues. The V and J ends lost 8 bases and 2 bases respectively, with 10 bases between them. The CDR3 coding sequence is TGTGCCAGCGGGTCCGGGCCCTACAATGAGCAGTTCTTC. Encoded protein: CASGSGPYNEQFF.

The DNA of the CDR3 is TGTGCCAGCAGCCGAAGCACTAGGGGCGAGCAGTACTTC. Amino acids: CASSRSTRGEQYF. The chain uses TRBV27 and TRBJ2-7; D possibly uses TRBD1 or TRBD2 (5 bases each). This CDR3 is built from 13 residues. The V gene lost 6 bases and the J gene lost 6 bases, with 15 bases spanning the gap. CDR1 MNHEY and CDR2 SMNVEV come from the germline V gene (reference sequence).

This clonotype showed up just a few times. The chain joins TRBV20-1 to TRBJ2-7, with D possibly called TRBD1 or TRBD2 (5 bases each). The CDR3 is made up of 14 amino acids. Germline V lookup: CDR1 DFQATT, CDR2 SNEGSKA (reference sequence). The V and J ends lost 6 bases and 7 bases respectively, with 22 bases between them. CDR3 DNA: TGCAGTGCCCCCGGGCCTCTGCGTGGGGGAGAGCAGTACTTC. Protein product: CSAPGPLRGGEQYF.

This clonotype showed up just a few times. The chain recombines TRBV7-9 with TRBJ1-1; no definite D call. Trimming pared 1 base from V and 7 bases from J, leaving 13 bases between. The CDR3 loop spans 14 amino acids. In germline, CDR1 is SEHNR, CDR2 FQNEAQ (reference sequence). The CDR3 bases are TGTGCCAGCAGCTTAGAGGTGAAGGGTTTTGAAGCTTTCTTT. It codes for CASSLEVKGFEAFF.

A few counts support this clonotype. The rearrangement joins TRBV11-2 to TRBJ2-5, with 8 bases lining up with TRBD1. Gene TRBJ2-1 matches the end of the DNA better, so the J call may be wrong. Germline CDR1 SGHAT, CDR2 FQNNGV. The CDR3 consists of 14 residues. In DNA form, the CDR3 reads TGTGCCAGCAGCTTCGGGCAGGGGGCAGGTGAGCAGTTCTTC. Translated: CASSFGQGAGEQFF.

This clonotype has just a few counts. This chain connects TRBV7-8 to TRBJ1-5; D possibly corresponds to TRBD1 (6 bases). V was trimmed by 7 bases and J by 3 bases, leaving 25 bases between them. The CDR3 consists of 18 residues. CDR1 and CDR2 (germline): SGHVS, FQNEAQ. CDR3 in DNA: TGTGCCAGCAAACCCCGGGGGGCAGGGGCTGGTAACAATCAGCCCCAGCATTTT. Protein product: CASKPRGAGAGNNQPQHF.